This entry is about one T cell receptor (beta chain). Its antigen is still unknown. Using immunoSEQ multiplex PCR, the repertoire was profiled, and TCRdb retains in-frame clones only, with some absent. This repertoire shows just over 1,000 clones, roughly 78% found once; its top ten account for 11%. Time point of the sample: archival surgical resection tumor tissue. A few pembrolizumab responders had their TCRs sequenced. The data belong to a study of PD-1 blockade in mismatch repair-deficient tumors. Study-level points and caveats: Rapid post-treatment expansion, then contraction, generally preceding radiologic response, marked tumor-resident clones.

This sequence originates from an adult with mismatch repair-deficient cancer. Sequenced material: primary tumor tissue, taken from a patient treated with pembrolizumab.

CDR3 residues: CAWSPSGGARAFF. The CDR3 DNA reads as TGTGCCTGGAGCCCTAGTGGGGGGGCCAGAGCTTTCTTT. V is TRBV30 and J is TRBJ1-1; the D gene is possibly TRBD1 (6 bases). Germline CDR1 and CDR2: GTSNPN and SVGIG (reference sequence). CDR3 size: 13 residues. Trimming took 3 bases from V and 10 from J, leaving 18 bases between them.